The 22 T cell receptor beta chains presented below share a single source sample, sequenced in a study of T cell responses to AZD1222 COVID-19 vaccine (dated by TCRdb to about 2021). Library preparation was by the immunoSEQ multiplex PCR assay. This immuneACCESS table, as held by TCRdb, lists in-frame sequences with V and J called but not all clones. Of the missing ones, under half trace to an unresolved V gene in checked studies; the others have no known cause. The sample table shows about 180,000 clones, and around 94% are seen once. The ten largest clones capture 1.6% of the sample. The sample's time point label, decoded: about 28 days (+/-7) after the second vaccine dose. The sequenced sample was peripheral blood, obtained 28 days after the second AZD1222 dose. The receptors were sampled from an adult who received the AZD1222 COVID-19 vaccine.

The rearrangement links TRBV6-5 to TRBJ2-7; possible D gene TRBD1, 6 bases. Germline CDR1 and CDR2: MNHEY and SVGAGI. The CDR3 is 14 residues long. The ends were cut back, 3 bases at V and 3 bases at J, with 12 bases in the middle. The CDR3 here is CASSYRQENYEQYF. The CDR3 DNA sequence: TGTGCCAGCAGTTATCGACAGGAAAACTACGAGCAGTACTTC.

This chain uses TRBV5-1 with TRBJ2-7; 7 bases map to TRBD1. V lost 3 bases and J lost 12; bases outside the gene matches: 9. This CDR3 is built from 12 residues. Germline-derived CDR1 and CDR2 are SGHRS and YFSETQ. CDR3: CASSWDSLALYF. DNA for the CDR3: TGCGCCAGCAGCTGGGACAGCCTCGCTTTGTACTTC.

The CDR3 DNA reads as TGTGCCAGCAGCCCCCCTACCGGGGAAAAACTGTTTTTT. It specifies CASSPPTGEKLFF. J is TRBJ1-4 and V is TRBV7-9; D call uncertain. The CDR3 has 13 residues. The V gene's germline CDR1 is SEHNR and CDR2 FQNEAQ (reference sequence). V was clipped by 5 bases and J by 8 bases, with 12 bases between them.

This rearrangement joins TRBV13 to TRBJ1-1; 7 bases fit TRBD1. Germline V gives CDR1 PRHDT, CDR2 FYEKMQ (reference sequence). The CDR3 extends over 14 amino acids. V shed 4 bases and J 2 bases; nucleotides not matched to a gene: 4. In nucleotides, the CDR3 is TGTGCCAGCAGCTCCGGGACAGACAACACTGAAGCTTTCTTT. Translating gives CASSSGTDNTEAFF.

The V gene is TRBV28, the J gene TRBJ1-5; D remains ambiguous. This CDR3 region has 15 residues. Trimming stripped 4 bases from V and 1 base from J, with 11 bases between. From germline, CDR1 is MDHEN and CDR2 SYDVKM. The CDR3 sequence: CASSSGGQSNQPQHF. CDR3 DNA: TGTGCCAGCAGTTCTGGTGGTCAGAGCAATCAGCCCCAGCATTTT.

This chain connects TRBV7-6 to TRBJ1-3; unclear D gene. The germline V gene has CDR1 SGHVS and CDR2 FNYEAQ. CDR3 length: 19 amino acids. V lost 5 bases and J 0 bases, leaving 23 bases between the germline ends. The CDR3 nucleotides are TGTGCCAGCAGCCCAGAACCTCCGGGCCACTTCAGCTCTGGAAACACCATATATTTT. Translation: CASSPEPPGHFSSGNTIYF.

V usage is TRBV28 and J usage is TRBJ1-1; the D gene is possibly TRBD1 (5 bases). The CDR3 runs to 15 residues. V was pared by 8 bases and J by 4 bases, with 20 bases between. Looked up from germline, CDR1 is MDHEN and CDR2 is SYDVKM. CDR3 in amino acids: CASHYRGPGGTEAFF. The CDR3 DNA is TGTGCCAGCCACTATAGAGGCCCGGGGGGCACTGAAGCTTTCTTT.

This clone was counted a few times. The chain carries TRBV4-3 and TRBJ2-1; D uncertain. Germline V lookup: CDR1 LGHNA, CDR2 YSLEER. V lost 0 bases, J lost 0 bases, and 15 bases lay in between. CDR3 size: 18 residues. CDR3 nucleotide sequence: TGCGCCAGCAGCCAAGAGAGTTTTGTAGGAAGCTCCTACAATGAGCAGTTCTTC. Translated, it gives CASSQESFVGSSYNEQFF.

This chain joins TRBV5-5 and TRBJ1-1; 7 bases match TRBD1. This CDR3 is built from 14 residues. V dropped 3 bases and J dropped 5; count of bases not matched to a gene: 7. CDR1 and CDR2 from the germline V gene are SGHKS and YYEKEE (reference sequence). CDR3 bases: TGTGCCAGCAGCTGGGCGACAGGGCAAACTGAAGCTTTCTTT. Translating gives CASSWATGQTEAFF.

DNA for the CDR3: TGTGCCAGCTCACCGACTATAGCTAACTATGGCTACACCTTC. Translating gives CASSPTIANYGYTF. The rearrangement joins TRBV18 to TRBJ1-2, with unresolved D. This CDR3 has 14 residues. V was cut by 3 bases and J by 0 bases, with 8 bases left in between. The germline V gene has CDR1 KGHSH and CDR2 LQKENI.

J is TRBJ2-7 and V is TRBV5-1, with a weak D call TRBD2 (5 bases). The V gene's germline CDR1 is SGHRS and CDR2 YFSETQ. V was pared by 0 bases and J by 2 bases, with 12 bases between. The CDR3 consists of 15 residues. CDR3 in amino acids: CASSLDIAMTYEQYF. Here the CDR3 DNA reads TGCGCCAGCAGCTTGGATATAGCGATGACCTACGAGCAGTACTTC.

This clone was recorded once. The chain is built from TRBV5-1 and TRBJ2-1, with D possibly being TRBD2 (6 bases). The germline V gene has CDR1 SGHRS and CDR2 YFSETQ. V dropped 1 base and J dropped 10 bases, with 15 bases sitting between them. The CDR3 is 14 amino acids. The CDR3 DNA reads as TGCGCCAGCAGCTTGCAGGGTAGGGGAGGCGAGCAGTTCTTC. Translating it yields CASSLQGRGGEQFF.

CDR3 protein: CASSLGTPVIYGYTF. The CDR3 DNA follows: TGTGCCAGCAGCTTAGGGACGCCAGTCATTTATGGCTACACCTTC. V is TRBV11-3 and J is TRBJ1-2; unclear D gene. V lost 1 base and J 5 bases, leaving 14 bases between the germline ends. CDR1 is SGHNT and CDR2 is YENEEA in the germline V gene. The CDR3 consists of 15 residues.

This rearrangement joins TRBV2 to TRBJ2-1, with 8 bases lining up with TRBD2. CDR1 and CDR2 (germline): SNHLY, FYNNEI. The ends lost 8 bases at V and 7 bases at J; junction bases unmatched: 16. The CDR3 has 16 residues. CDR3 amino acids: CASSPAVGLAFNEQFF. CDR3 nucleotide sequence: TGTGCCAGCTCCCCAGCTGTCGGACTAGCCTTTAATGAGCAGTTCTTC.

V gene TRBV7-2 combines with J gene TRBJ1-2; D remains ambiguous. Trimming cost V 3 bases and J 8 bases, with 13 bases left between them. Germline CDR1 and CDR2: SGHTA and FQGNSA. CDR3 length equals 13 residues. In DNA, the CDR3 is TGTGCCAGCAGCTTGGAGGGAGGATTAGGCTACACCTTC. Its protein product is CASSLEGGLGYTF.

The CDR3 loop is CASSSRISPLHF. CDR3 DNA: TGTGCCAGCAGCTCTCGTATTTCACCCCTCCACTTT. The rearrangement uses TRBV7-9 and TRBJ1-6; D gene ambiguous. This CDR3 comprises 12 residues. Germline CDR1 is SEHNR and CDR2 is FQNEAQ (reference sequence). Trimming stripped 4 bases from V and 9 bases from J, with 7 bases between.

The genes are TRBV27 and TRBJ1-1; D is unclear. The V gene lost 1 base and the J gene lost 1 base, with 4 bases spanning the gap. Germline CDR1 is MNHEY and CDR2 is SMNVEV (reference sequence). This CDR3 region has 13 residues. The CDR3 spells CASSLWENTEAFF. CDR3 coding DNA: TGTGCCAGCAGTTTATGGGAGAACACTGAAGCTTTCTTT.

The chain carries TRBV4-2 and TRBJ1-1; D gene ambiguous. Trimming shortened V by 0 bases and J by 5 bases, and 1 base separated the two germline ends. Per the germline V gene, CDR1 is LGHNA and CDR2 is YNFKEQ. There are 11 residues in the CDR3. This chain's CDR3 is CASSQETEAFF. DNA for the CDR3: TGTGCCAGCAGCCAAGAAACTGAAGCTTTCTTT.

The rearrangement joins TRBV4-1 to TRBJ2-1; the D is unclear. Per germline, CDR1 MGHRA and CDR2 YSYEKL. Trimming stripped 3 bases from V and 7 bases from J, with 16 bases between. The CDR3 runs 15 residues. CDR3 residues: CASSQPLFRVNEQFF. Here the CDR3 DNA reads TGCGCCAGCAGCCAGCCGTTATTTAGGGTTAATGAGCAGTTCTTC.

The chain is built from TRBV7-8 and TRBJ2-5; TRBD2 aligns across 12 bases. J lost 4 bases, V lost 5 bases, and 20 bases had no gene match. The germline V gene encodes CDR1 SGHVS and CDR2 FQNEAQ. The CDR3 extends over 20 amino acids. In DNA, the CDR3 is TGTGCCAGCAGCCTCCGGGGGGCCCTACCTAGCGGGAGGGCACGAGAGACCCAGTACTTC. Translation gives CASSLRGALPSGRARETQYF.

This chain connects TRBV7-9 to TRBJ2-3; TRBD2 matches at 11 bases. In germline, CDR1 is SEHNR, CDR2 FQNEAQ (reference sequence). V was pared by 5 bases and J by 5 bases, with 9 bases of the junction left unmatched. This CDR3 is built from 16 residues. This CDR3 is CASSPIAGGLRDTQYF. The CDR3 nucleotides read TGTGCCAGCAGCCCCATAGCGGGGGGGCTTAGAGATACGCAGTATTTT.

This chain connects TRBV5-6 to TRBJ2-7, with D unclear. The CDR3 has 13 amino acids. Germline-derived CDR1 and CDR2 are SGHDT and YYEEEE. Trimming shortened V by 6 bases and J by 4 bases, and 14 bases separated the two germline ends. Written as DNA, the CDR3 is TGTGCCAGCACAGGACCGTTGCGGTACGAGCAGTACTTC. Translated: CASTGPLRYEQYF.